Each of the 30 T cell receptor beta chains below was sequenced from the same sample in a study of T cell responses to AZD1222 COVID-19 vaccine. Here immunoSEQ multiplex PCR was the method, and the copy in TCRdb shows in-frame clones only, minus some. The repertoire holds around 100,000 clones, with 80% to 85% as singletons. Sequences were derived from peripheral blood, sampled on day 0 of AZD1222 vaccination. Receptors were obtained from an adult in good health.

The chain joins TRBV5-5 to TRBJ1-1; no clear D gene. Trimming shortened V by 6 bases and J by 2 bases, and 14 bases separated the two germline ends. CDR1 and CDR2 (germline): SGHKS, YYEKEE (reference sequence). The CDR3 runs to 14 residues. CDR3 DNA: TGTGCCAGCACCCCTATAGCGGGTAACACTGAAGCTTTCTTT. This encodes CASTPIAGNTEAFF.

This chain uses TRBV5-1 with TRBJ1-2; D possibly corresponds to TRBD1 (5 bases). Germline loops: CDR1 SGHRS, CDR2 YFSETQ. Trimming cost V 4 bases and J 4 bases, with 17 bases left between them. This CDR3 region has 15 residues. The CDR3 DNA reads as TGCGCCAGCAGCCCGGGTTCGACAGCGACCTATGGCTACACCTTC. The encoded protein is CASSPGSTATYGYTF.

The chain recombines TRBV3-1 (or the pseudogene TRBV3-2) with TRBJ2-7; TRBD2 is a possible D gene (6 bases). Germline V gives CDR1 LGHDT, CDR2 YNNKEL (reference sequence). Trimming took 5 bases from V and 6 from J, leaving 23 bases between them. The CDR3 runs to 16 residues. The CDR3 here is CASSASRGTHVTEQYF. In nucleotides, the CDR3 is TGTGCCAGCAGCGCAAGCCGCGGGACGCATGTCACCGAGCAGTACTTC.

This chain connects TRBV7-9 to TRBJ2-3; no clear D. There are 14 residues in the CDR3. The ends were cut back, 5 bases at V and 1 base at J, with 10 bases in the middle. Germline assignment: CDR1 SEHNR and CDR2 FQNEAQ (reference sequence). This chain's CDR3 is CASSQDWGTDTQYF. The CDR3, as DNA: TGTGCCAGCAGCCAAGACTGGGGCACAGATACGCAGTATTTT. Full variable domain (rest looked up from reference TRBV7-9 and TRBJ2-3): DTGVSQNPRHKITKRGQNVTFRCDPISEHNRLYWYRQTLGQGPEFLTYFQNEAQLEKSRLLSDRFSAERPKGSFSTLEIQRTEQGDSAMYLCASSQDWGTDTQYFGPGTRLTVL.

The CDR3 DNA is TGTGCCAGTAGTGACCGGGGGTCCACTGAAGCTTTCTTT. Its protein is CASSDRGSTEAFF. The chain joins TRBV19 to TRBJ1-1; tentative D call: TRBD1 (5 bases). Germline V lookup: CDR1 LNHDA, CDR2 SQIVND (reference sequence). V gave up 5 bases and J gave up 4 bases, with 11 bases separating them. The CDR3 sequence is 13 residues long.

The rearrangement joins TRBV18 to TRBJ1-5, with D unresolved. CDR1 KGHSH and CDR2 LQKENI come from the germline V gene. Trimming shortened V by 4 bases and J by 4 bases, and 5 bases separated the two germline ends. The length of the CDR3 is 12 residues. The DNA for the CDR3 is TGTGCCAGCTCACTTCCTAATCAGCCCCAGCATTTT. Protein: CASSLPNQPQHF.

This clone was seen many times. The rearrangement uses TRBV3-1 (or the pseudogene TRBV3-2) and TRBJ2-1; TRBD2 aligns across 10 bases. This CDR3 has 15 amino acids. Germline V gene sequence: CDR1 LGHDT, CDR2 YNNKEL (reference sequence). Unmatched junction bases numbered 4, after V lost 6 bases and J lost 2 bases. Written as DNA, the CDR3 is TGTGCCAGCAGACCCAGCGGGGGGGCCTACAATGAGCAGTTCTTC. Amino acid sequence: CASRPSGGAYNEQFF.

The CDR3: CASAGGPGGYTF. The DNA for the CDR3 is TGTGCCAGTGCCGGGGGGCCAGGTGGCTACACCTTC. The chain has TRBV12-3 or TRBV12-4 and TRBJ1-2; a possible D gene is TRBD1 (6 bases). This CDR3 region has 12 residues. V was cut by 9 bases and J by 7 bases, with 15 bases left in between.

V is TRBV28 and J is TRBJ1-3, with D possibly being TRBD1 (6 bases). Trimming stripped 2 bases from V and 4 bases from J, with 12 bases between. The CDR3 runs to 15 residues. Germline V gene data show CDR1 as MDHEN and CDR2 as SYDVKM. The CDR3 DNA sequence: TGTGCCAGCAGTTTAAGTTCCAGGGGCGGAAACACCATATATTTT. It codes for CASSLSSRGGNTIYF.

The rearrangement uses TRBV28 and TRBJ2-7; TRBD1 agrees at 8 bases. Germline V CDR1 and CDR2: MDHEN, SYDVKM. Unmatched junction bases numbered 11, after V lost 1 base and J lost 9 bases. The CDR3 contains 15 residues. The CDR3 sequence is CASSLLTGGAVGQYF. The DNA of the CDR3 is TGTGCCAGCAGTTTATTAACAGGGGGTGCCGTCGGGCAGTACTTC.

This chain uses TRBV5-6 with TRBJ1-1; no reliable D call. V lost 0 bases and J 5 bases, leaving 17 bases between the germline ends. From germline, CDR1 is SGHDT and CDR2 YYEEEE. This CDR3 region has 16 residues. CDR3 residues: CASSLVTIVHLTEAFF. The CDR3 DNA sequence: TGTGCCAGCAGCTTGGTCACCATAGTCCACTTAACTGAAGCTTTCTTT.

CDR3 residues: CASSLDGGGELFF. The CDR3 DNA reads as TGTGCCAGCAGCTTAGACGGTGGCGGGGAGCTGTTTTTT. This chain connects TRBV11-1 to TRBJ2-2; no reliable D call. CDR3 size: 13 residues. V was clipped by 1 base and J by 7 bases, with 7 bases between them. Germline V CDR1 and CDR2: SGHAT, FQDESV (reference sequence).

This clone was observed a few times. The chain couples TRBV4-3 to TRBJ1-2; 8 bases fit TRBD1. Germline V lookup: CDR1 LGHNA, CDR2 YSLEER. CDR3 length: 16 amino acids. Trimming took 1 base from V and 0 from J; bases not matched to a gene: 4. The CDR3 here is CASSQGTGIANYGYTF. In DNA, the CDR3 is TGCGCCAGCAGCCAAGGGACAGGGATAGCTAACTATGGCTACACCTTC.

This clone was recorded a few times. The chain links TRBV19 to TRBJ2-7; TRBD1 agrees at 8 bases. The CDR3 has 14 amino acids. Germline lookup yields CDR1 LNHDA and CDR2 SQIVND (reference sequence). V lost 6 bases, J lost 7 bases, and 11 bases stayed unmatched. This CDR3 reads CASRSRGPVGEQYF. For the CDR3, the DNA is TGTGCCAGTAGGTCCAGGGGGCCGGTCGGGGAGCAGTACTTC.

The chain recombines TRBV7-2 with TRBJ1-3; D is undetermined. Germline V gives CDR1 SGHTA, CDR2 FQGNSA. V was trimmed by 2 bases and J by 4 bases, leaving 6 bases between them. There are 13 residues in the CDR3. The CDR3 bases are TGTGCCAGCAGCTTATCGTGGGGAAACACCATATATTTT. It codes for CASSLSWGNTIYF.

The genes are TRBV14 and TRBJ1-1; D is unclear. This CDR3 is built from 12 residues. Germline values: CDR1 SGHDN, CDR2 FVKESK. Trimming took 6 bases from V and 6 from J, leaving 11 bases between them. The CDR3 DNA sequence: TGTGCCAGCAGACACCTCGCGTCTGAAGCTTTCTTT. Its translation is CASRHLASEAFF.

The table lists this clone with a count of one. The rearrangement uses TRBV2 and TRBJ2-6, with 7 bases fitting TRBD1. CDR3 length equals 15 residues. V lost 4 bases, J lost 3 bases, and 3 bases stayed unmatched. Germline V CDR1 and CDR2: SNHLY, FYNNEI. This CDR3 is CASSADRVGANVLTF. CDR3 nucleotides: TGTGCCAGCAGTGCTGACAGGGTTGGGGCCAACGTCCTGACTTTC.

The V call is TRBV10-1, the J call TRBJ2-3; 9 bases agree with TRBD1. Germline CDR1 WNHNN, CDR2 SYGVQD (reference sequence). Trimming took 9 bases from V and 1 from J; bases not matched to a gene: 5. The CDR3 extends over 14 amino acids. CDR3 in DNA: TGCGCCAGTGCGGGACAGGGCCGCACAGATACGCAGTATTTT. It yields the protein CASAGQGRTDTQYF.

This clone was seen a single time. CDR3 residues: CASSPQGAGTQYF. CDR3 nucleotides: TGTGCCAGCAGTCCACAGGGGGCTGGGACCCAGTACTTC. This chain connects TRBV12-3 or TRBV12-4 to TRBJ2-5; TRBD1 agrees at 9 bases. V lost 5 bases to trimming and J lost 7 bases; unmatched junction nucleotides: 5. This CDR3 has 13 residues.

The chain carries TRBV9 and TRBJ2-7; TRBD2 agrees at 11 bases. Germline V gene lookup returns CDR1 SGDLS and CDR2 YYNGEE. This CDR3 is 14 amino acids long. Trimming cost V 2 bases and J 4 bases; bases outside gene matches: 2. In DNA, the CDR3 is TGTGCCAGCAGCGTGACTAGCGGGACTTACGAGCAGTACTTC. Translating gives CASSVTSGTYEQYF.

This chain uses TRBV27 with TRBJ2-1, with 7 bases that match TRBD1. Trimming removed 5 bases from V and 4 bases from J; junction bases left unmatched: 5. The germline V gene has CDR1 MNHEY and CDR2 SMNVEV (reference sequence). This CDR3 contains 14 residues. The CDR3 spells CASSAGTEYNEQFF. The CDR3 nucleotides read TGTGCCAGCAGTGCTGGGACAGAATACAATGAGCAGTTCTTC.

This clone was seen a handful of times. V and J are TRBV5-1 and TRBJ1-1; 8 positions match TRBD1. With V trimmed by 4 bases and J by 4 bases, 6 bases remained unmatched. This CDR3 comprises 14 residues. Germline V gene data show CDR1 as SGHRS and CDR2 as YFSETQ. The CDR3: CASSVQTGGTEAFF. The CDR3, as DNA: TGCGCCAGCAGCGTTCAAACAGGGGGCACTGAAGCTTTCTTT.

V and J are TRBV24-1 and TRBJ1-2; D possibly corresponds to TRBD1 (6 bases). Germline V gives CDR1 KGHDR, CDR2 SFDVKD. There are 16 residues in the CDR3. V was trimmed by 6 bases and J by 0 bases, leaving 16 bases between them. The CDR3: CATSPRARTANYGYTF. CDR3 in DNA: TGTGCCACCAGTCCCCGAGCCAGGACAGCTAACTATGGCTACACCTTC.

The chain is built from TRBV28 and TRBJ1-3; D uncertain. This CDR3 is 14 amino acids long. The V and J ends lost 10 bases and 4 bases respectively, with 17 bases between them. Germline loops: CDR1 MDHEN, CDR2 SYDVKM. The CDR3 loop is CATKTDPGGNTIYF. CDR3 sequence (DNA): TGTGCCACCAAGACGGACCCGGGGGGAAACACCATATATTTT.

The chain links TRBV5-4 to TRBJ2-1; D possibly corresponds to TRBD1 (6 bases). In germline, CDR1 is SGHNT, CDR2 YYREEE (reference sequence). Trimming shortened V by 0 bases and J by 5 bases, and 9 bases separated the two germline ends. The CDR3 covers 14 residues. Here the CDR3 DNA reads TGTGCCAGCAGCTTGGGGGACAACCACAATGAGCAGTTCTTC. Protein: CASSLGDNHNEQFF.

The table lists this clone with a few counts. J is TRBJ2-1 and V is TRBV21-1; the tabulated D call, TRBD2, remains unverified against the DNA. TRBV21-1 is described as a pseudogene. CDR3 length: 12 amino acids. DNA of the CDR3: TGTGCCAGCAGCAAAGCACTAAATGAGCAGTTCTTC. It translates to CASSKALNEQFF.

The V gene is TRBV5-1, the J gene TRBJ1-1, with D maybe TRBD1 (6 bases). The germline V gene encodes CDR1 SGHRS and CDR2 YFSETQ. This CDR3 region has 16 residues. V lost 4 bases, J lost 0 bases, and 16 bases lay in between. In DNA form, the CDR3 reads TGCGCCAGCAGCACGGACAGAGGAGGGCTGAACACTGAAGCTTTCTTT. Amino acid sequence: CASSTDRGGLNTEAFF.

CDR3 DNA sequence: TGCAGCGTTGAATTGGAACAGTCCTATGCCGGCTACACCTTC. Translated: CSVELEQSYAGYTF. The chain combines TRBV29-1 with TRBJ1-2, with D uncertain. Germline-derived CDR1 and CDR2 are SQVTM and ANQGSEA. This CDR3 is built from 14 residues. The V end was cut by 2 bases, the J end by 8 bases, with 18 bases between.

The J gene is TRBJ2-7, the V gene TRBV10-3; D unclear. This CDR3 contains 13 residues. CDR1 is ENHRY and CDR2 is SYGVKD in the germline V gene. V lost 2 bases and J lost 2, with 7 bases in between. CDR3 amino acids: CAISEAETYEQYF. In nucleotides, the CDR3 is TGTGCCATCAGTGAGGCGGAGACCTACGAGCAGTACTTC.

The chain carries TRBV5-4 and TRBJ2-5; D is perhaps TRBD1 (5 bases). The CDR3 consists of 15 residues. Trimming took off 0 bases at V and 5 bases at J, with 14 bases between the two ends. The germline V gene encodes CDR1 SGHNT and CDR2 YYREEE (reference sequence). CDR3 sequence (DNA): TGTGCCAGCAGCTTGGGGGGCAGGTCGAGGGAGACCCAGTACTTC. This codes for CASSLGGRSRETQYF.